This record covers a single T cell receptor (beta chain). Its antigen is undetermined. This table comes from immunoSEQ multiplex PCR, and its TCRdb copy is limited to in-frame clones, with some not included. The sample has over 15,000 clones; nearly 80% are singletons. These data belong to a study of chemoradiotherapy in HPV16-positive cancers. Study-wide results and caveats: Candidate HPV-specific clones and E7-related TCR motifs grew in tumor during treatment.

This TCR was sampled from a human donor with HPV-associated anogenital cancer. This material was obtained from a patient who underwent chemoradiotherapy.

This chain's CDR3 is CASSLMGGPNTEAFF. CDR3 sequence (DNA): TGTGCCAGCAGCCTAATGGGGGGCCCGAACACTGAAGCTTTCTTT. The rearrangement links TRBV7-3 to TRBJ1-1, with D maybe TRBD1 (6 bases). Trimming took off 5 bases at V and 1 base at J, with 14 bases between the two ends. The CDR3 covers 15 residues. CDR1 is SGHTA, CDR2 FQGTGA, per germline. Combining the CDR3 with reference TRBV7-3 and TRBJ1-1 gives the whole variable domain GAGVSQTPSNKVTEKGKYVELRCDPISGHTALYWYRQSLGQGPEFLIYFQGTGAADDSGLPNDRFFAVRPEGSVSTLKIQRTERGDSAVYLCASSLMGGPNTEAFFGQGTRLTVV.